This T cell receptor beta chain was captured in a study of blood T cell repertoires in COVID-19. Study background: The United States, Italy and Spain provided the acute and convalescent COVID-19 samples.

The trim removed 2 bases at V and 8 bases at J, leaving 6 bases unmatched. CDR3 length equals 13 residues. Germline CDR1 reads SQVTM; CDR2 reads ANQGSEA. Original methodology: Reference gene primer amplification in the assay estimated nucleated cell counts. The method was immunoSEQ multiplex PCR; TCRdb's version includes in-frame clones alone and lacks a portion of them. D and trimming were read from the DNA, whereas the V and J calls and clone size are those reported in that table. The table records around 140,000 clones, around nine tenths of them present only once. The rearrangement uses TRBV29-1 and TRBJ1-5; 7 nucleotides match TRBD1. The receptor comes from a man in his fifties or sixties with active or convalescent COVID-19. Sequencing was done on a sample of peripheral blood. CDR3 sequence (DNA): TGCAGCGTTGAAATAGGGGGCAGGAAGCCCCAGCATTTT. Its translation: CSVEIGGRKPQHF.